This TCR beta chain was identified in a study of T cells in Graves' hyperthyroidism and ophthalmopathy. In the study overall: Peripheral blood was acquired at first diagnosis, ahead of any therapy whatsoever.

RNA transcripts provided the source from which TCR beta CDR3 regions were amplified. A set of HTBI primers served as the primers for a first-round RT-PCR of the TCR CDR3. One entry per CDR3 protein results from TCRdb running MiXCR on the multiplex PCR reads. The sample yields hundreds of thousands of distinct CDR3 sequences, 13% to 15% seen once. The CDR3 is made up of 13 amino acids. V was trimmed by 1 base and J by 6 bases, leaving 7 bases between them. Germline CDR1 is SGHTA and CDR2 is FQGNSA. The sample holds many counts of this clonotype. Its antigen is unidentified. General study results and limits: A model of 13 V-J pairs discriminated ophthalmopathy from stable hyperthyroidism.

Source material: blood. The source of this sequence is a woman aged 18-30 years with Graves' hyperthyroidism. This sequence joins TRBV7-2 and TRBJ1-5; D is unresolved. CDR3 in amino acids: CASSLEHSQPQHF. CDR3 sequence (DNA): TGTGCCAGCAGCTTAGAGCATAGTCAGCCCCAGCATTTT.